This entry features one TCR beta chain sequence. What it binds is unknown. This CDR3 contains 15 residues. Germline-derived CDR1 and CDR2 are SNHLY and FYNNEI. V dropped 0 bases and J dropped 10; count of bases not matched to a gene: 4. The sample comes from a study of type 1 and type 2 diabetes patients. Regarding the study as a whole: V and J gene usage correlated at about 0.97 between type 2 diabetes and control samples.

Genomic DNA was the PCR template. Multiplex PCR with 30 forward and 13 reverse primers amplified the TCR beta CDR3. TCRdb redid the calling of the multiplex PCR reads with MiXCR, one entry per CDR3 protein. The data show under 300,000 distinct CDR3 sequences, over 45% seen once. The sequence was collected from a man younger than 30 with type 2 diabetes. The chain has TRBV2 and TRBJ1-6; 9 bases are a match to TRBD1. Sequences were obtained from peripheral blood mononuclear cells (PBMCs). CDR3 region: CASSEAGQGWSPLHF. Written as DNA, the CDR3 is TGTGCCAGCAGTGAAGCGGGACAGGGTTGGTCACCCCTCCACTTT.